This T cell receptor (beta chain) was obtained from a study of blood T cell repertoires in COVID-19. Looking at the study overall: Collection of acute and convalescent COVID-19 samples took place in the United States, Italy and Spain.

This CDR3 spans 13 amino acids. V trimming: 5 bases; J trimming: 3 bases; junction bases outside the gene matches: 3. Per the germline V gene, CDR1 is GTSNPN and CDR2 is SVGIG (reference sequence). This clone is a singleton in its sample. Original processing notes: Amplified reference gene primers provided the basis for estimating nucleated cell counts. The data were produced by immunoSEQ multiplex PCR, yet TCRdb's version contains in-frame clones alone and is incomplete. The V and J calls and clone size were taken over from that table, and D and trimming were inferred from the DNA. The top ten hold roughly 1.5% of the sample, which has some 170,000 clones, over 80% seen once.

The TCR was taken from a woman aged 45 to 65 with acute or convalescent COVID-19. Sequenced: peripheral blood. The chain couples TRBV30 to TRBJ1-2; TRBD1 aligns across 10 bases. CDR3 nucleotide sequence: TGTGCCTGGGACAGGGGGCACGACTATGGCTACACCTTC. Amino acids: CAWDRGHDYGYTF.